These 26 T cell receptor beta chains were sequenced from one sample in a study of shared T cell receptors in the human thymus. Some clones are missing from TCRdb's copy, which holds only in-frame ones; the method was immunoSEQ multiplex PCR. The data show approximately 580,000 clones, about 84% seen once. The same sample was also studied in work on human thymus T cells.

Sequenced sample: thymocytes. These receptors originate from a boy younger than two with a congenital heart defect.

This clone was observed once. The chain is built from TRBV10-1 and TRBJ1-1; possible D gene TRBD1, 5 bases. CDR1 is WNHNN and CDR2 is SYGVQD in the germline V gene (reference sequence). The CDR3 is 18 residues long. Deletions cut 6 bases from V and 4 bases from J, with 27 bases between. CDR3 protein: CASRPSEAGTSGGTEAFF. The DNA of the CDR3 is TGCGCCAGCAGGCCGTCGGAGGCAGGTACCTCCGGGGGCACTGAAGCTTTCTTT.

This clone came up once. The chain carries TRBV6-4 and TRBJ1-2, with 8 bases lining up with TRBD1. V dropped 4 bases and J dropped 8; count of bases not matched to a gene: 3. This CDR3 has 12 amino acids. Germline loops: CDR1 MRHNA, CDR2 SNTAGT. This CDR3 reads CASSGRTGGYTF. Here the CDR3 DNA reads TGTGCCAGCAGTGGTCGGACAGGGGGCTACACCTTC.

In its sample, this clone was seen a few times. Additional DNA sequences in this sample encode the identical CDR3. The rearrangement joins TRBV4-1 to TRBJ1-5, with D hard to call. Germline values: CDR1 MGHRA, CDR2 YSYEKL. The CDR3 totals 17 residues. Trimming removed 0 bases at V and 2 bases at J, with 14 bases between. CDR3 amino acids: CASSQEPFREGNQPQHF. Written as DNA, the CDR3 is TGCGCCAGCAGCCAAGAACCCTTTCGGGAGGGCAATCAGCCCCAGCATTTT.

The V call is TRBV27, the J call TRBJ2-5; 8 nucleotides match TRBD2. Looked up from germline, CDR1 is MNHEY and CDR2 is SMNVEV (reference sequence). The ends lost 3 bases at V and 5 bases at J; junction bases unmatched: 11. There are 16 residues in the CDR3. The CDR3 DNA is TGTGCCAGCAGTTTCCCCATAGCGGGACTTATGGAGACCCAGTACTTC. Protein sequence: CASSFPIAGLMETQYF.

On this clone itself: The junction does not match germline at one end; this may be a read error. The chain combines TRBV7-9 with TRBJ2-2; TRBD2 is a possible D gene (5 bases). The CDR3 spans 14 residues. From germline, CDR1 is SEHNR and CDR2 FQNEAQ (reference sequence). The chain's CDR3 is CASTLGSHTGELFF. DNA of the CDR3: TGTGCCAGCACCTTAGGGAGTCACACCGGGGAGCTGTTTTTT.

CDR3 region: CASSPRTVSSYNEQFF. In nucleotides, the CDR3 is TGTGCCAGCAGCCCAAGAACTGTATCCTCCTACAATGAGCAGTTCTTC. The V gene is TRBV6-6, the J gene TRBJ2-1; no definite D call. CDR3 length: 16 residues. Trimming stripped 6 bases from V and 0 bases from J, with 15 bases between. CDR1 and CDR2 from the germline V gene are MNHNY and SVGAGI (reference sequence).

This clone has a handful of counts. The chain uses TRBV7-8 and TRBJ2-6; TRBD2 is a possible D gene (7 bases). Trimming took off 0 bases at V and 2 bases at J, with 20 bases between the two ends. The CDR3 runs to 20 residues. Germline V gene data show CDR1 as SGHVS and CDR2 as FQNEAQ. The CDR3 region has the DNA TGTGCCAGCAGCTTAGCCCTTTTTCGGGGGGCTAAGCCTGGGGCCAACGTCCTGACTTTC. Protein product: CASSLALFRGAKPGANVLTF.

V is TRBV7-6 and J is TRBJ2-4; 7 nucleotides line up with TRBD1. The germline CDR1 and CDR2 sequences are SGHVS and FNYEAQ. The CDR3 contains 18 residues. J lost 0 bases, V lost 2 bases, and 10 bases had no gene match. As DNA, the CDR3 is TGTGCCAGCAGCTTAACGCCCGACAGGGAAAGAGCCAAAAACATTCAGTACTTC. Protein sequence: CASSLTPDRERAKNIQYF.

This clone was observed a few times. The chain carries TRBV25-1 and TRBJ1-2; 7 nucleotides line up with TRBD1. Unmatched junction bases numbered 15, after V lost 6 bases and J lost 8 bases. The CDR3 is made up of 15 amino acids. Germline loops: CDR1 MGHDK, CDR2 SYGVNS. The CDR3 sequence: CASSPQQNRGSGYTF. CDR3 bases: TGTGCCAGCAGCCCCCAGCAAAACAGGGGATCGGGCTACACCTTC.

V gene TRBV27 combines with J gene TRBJ1-1; 8 bases match TRBD1. Looked up from germline, CDR1 is MNHEY and CDR2 is SMNVEV (reference sequence). The J segment lost 2 bases and the V segment lost 7 bases, leaving 6 bases of the junction unmatched. CDR3 length: 14 amino acids. The CDR3 here is CASNRDRQNTEAFF. As DNA, the CDR3 is TGTGCCAGCAACCGGGACAGGCAAAACACTGAAGCTTTCTTT.

The chain has TRBV19 and TRBJ1-5, with D maybe TRBD1 (5 bases). CDR1 LNHDA and CDR2 SQIVND come from the germline V gene (reference sequence). There are 14 residues in the CDR3. Trimming pared 5 bases from V and 3 bases from J, leaving 11 bases between. The DNA for the CDR3 is TGTGCCAGTAGTCCGCGGGGCCTCAATCAGCCCCAGCATTTT. Translated, it gives CASSPRGLNQPQHF. The variable domain in full, with the rest retrieved from reference TRBV19 and TRBJ1-5, is DGGITQSPKYLFRKEGQNVTLSCEQNLNHDAMYWYRQDPGQGLRLIYYSQIVNDFQKGDIAEGYSVSREKKESFPLTVTSAQKNPTAFYLCASSPRGLNQPQHFGDGTRLSIL.

The chain uses TRBV9 and TRBJ2-7, with TRBD2 matching over 10 bases. J was trimmed by 3 bases and V by 0 bases; bases with no gene match: 3. Germline CDR1 and CDR2: SGDLS and YYNGEE. This CDR3 has 15 residues. The CDR3 coding sequence is TGTGCCAGCAGCGTAGAAACTAGCGGGGACTACGAGCAGTACTTC. It encodes CASSVETSGDYEQYF.

The chain has TRBV25-1 and TRBJ2-7, with 7 bases fitting TRBD1. Germline V gene lookup returns CDR1 MGHDK and CDR2 SYGVNS. The V and J ends lost 4 bases and 4 bases, in that order; junction bases with no gene match: 10. The CDR3 has 15 residues. For the CDR3, the DNA is TGTGCCAGCAGTGTCCTGACAGGGCGGGTATACGAGCAGTACTTC. Translated: CASSVLTGRVYEQYF.

This chain uses TRBV28 with TRBJ2-3; D unresolved. Between the trimmed V and J ends, which lost 6 bases and 5 bases, there was a span of 6 bases. This CDR3 region has 11 residues. Germline CDR1 is MDHEN and CDR2 is SYDVKM. The CDR3 DNA reads as TGTGCCAGCAGAGAGAGAGATACGCAGTATTTT. Protein product: CASRERDTQYF.

V and J are TRBV28 and TRBJ2-1, with a possible D match to TRBD1 (5 bases). CDR3 size: 17 residues. Trimming removed 8 bases from V and 8 bases from J, with 28 bases in between. Germline V lookup: CDR1 MDHEN, CDR2 SYDVKM. The CDR3 here is CASGFDSRAHEQDEQFF. CDR3 sequence (DNA): TGTGCCAGCGGCTTTGATAGCAGGGCTCACGAGCAGGATGAGCAGTTCTTC.

Only a few counts were recorded for this clone. The genes are TRBV30 and TRBJ2-7; TRBD2 aligns across 13 bases. Germline loops: CDR1 GTSNPN, CDR2 SVGIG (reference sequence). The CDR3 contains 14 residues. Losses at the gene ends were 5 bases for V and 1 base for J; bases not matched to a gene: 2. The CDR3 region is CAWGLAGVSYEQYF. The CDR3 nucleotides are TGTGCCTGGGGACTAGCGGGAGTTTCCTACGAGCAGTACTTC.

This clone was counted a single time. This sequence joins TRBV27 and TRBJ2-7, with D unresolved. With 0 bases removed from V and 2 bases from J, the gap between germline ends came to 8 bases. The germline V gene has CDR1 MNHEY and CDR2 SMNVEV (reference sequence). This CDR3 contains 14 residues. The CDR3 nucleotides are TGTGCCAGCAGTTTATCGGCCCCCCCCTACGAGCAGTACTTC. Amino acid sequence: CASSLSAPPYEQYF.

The J gene is TRBJ2-6, the V gene TRBV7-2, with 7 bases that match TRBD2. V lost 6 bases and J lost 2; bases outside the gene matches: 13. This CDR3 has 18 residues. Germline loops: CDR1 SGHTA, CDR2 FQGNSA. CDR3 protein: CASRGDGGGPPGANVLTF. The DNA of the CDR3 is TGTGCCAGCAGGGGCGATGGGGGAGGGCCCCCTGGGGCCAACGTCCTGACTTTC. The whole variable domain, filled in from reference TRBV7-2 and TRBJ2-6, reads GAGVSQSPSNKVTEKGKDVELRCDPISGHTALYWYRQSLGQGLEFLIYFQGNSAPDKSGLPSDRFSAERTGGSVSTLTIQRTQQEDSAVYLCASRGDGGGPPGANVLTFGAGSRLTVL.

This rearrangement joins TRBV7-6 to TRBJ2-7; TRBD1 matches at 7 bases. CDR1 is SGHVS and CDR2 is FNYEAQ in the germline V gene. V was clipped by 5 bases and J by 2 bases; unmatched bases: 21. The CDR3 sequence is 19 residues long. The CDR3 protein is CASSPVPPYRGSLAYEQYF. The CDR3 DNA reads as TGTGCCAGCAGCCCTGTCCCCCCCTACAGGGGATCCCTGGCCTACGAGCAGTACTTC.

The genes are TRBV10-1 and TRBJ2-3, with D hard to call. The CDR3 loop spans 16 amino acids. Trimming left V 5 bases short and J 9 bases short, with 24 bases between. Germline CDR1 WNHNN, CDR2 SYGVQD (reference sequence). The CDR3 nucleotides are TGCGCCAGCAGTAACTCTACTCCTTCTAGGATGGAGACGCAGTATTTT. This sequence encodes CASSNSTPSRMETQYF.

The chain combines TRBV5-6 with TRBJ2-1, with TRBD2 matching over 13 bases. J was trimmed by 10 bases and V by 4 bases; bases with no gene match: 20. Looked up from germline, CDR1 is SGHDT and CDR2 is YYEEEE. The CDR3 consists of 19 residues. The CDR3 loop is CASSRTSGRLGHTSKEQFF. CDR3 coding DNA: TGTGCCAGCAGCCGGACTAGCGGGAGATTGGGGCACACGAGCAAGGAGCAGTTCTTC.

V is TRBV15 and J is TRBJ2-7, with TRBD1 identical over 9 bases. Germline V CDR1 and CDR2: LNHNV, YYDKDF (reference sequence). With 0 bases clipped from V and 6 bases from J, the junction kept 6 bases outside the gene matches. The CDR3 length is 15 residues. CDR3 residues: CATSRDLGQGREQYF. CDR3 DNA sequence: TGTGCCACCAGCAGAGATCTGGGACAGGGACGCGAGCAGTACTTC.

This chain joins TRBV5-1 and TRBJ2-3; 13 positions agree with TRBD2. This CDR3 comprises 18 residues. V dropped 4 bases and J dropped 6; count of bases not matched to a gene: 14. Germline-derived CDR1 and CDR2 are SGHRS and YFSETQ. The CDR3 nucleotides read TGCGCCAGCAGCCCCAAGCACACTAGCGGGAGGGCCTGTGATACGCAGTATTTT. Residues: CASSPKHTSGRACDTQYF.

The genes are TRBV6-6 and TRBJ1-5; 7 bases fit TRBD1. The CDR3 consists of 16 residues. V lost 2 bases to trimming and J lost 3 bases; unmatched junction nucleotides: 7. Germline V gives CDR1 MNHNY, CDR2 SVGAGI (reference sequence). This CDR3 is CASSYDGQVNNQPQHF. The CDR3 nucleotides are TGTGCCAGCAGTTACGACGGACAGGTTAACAATCAGCCCCAGCATTTT.

The chain is built from TRBV7-8 and TRBJ2-2, with 9 positions matching TRBD1. V lost 11 bases, J lost 6 bases, and 4 bases stayed unmatched. CDR1 and CDR2 from the germline V gene are SGHVS and FQNEAQ. This CDR3 is 12 amino acids long. The CDR3: CAGRDRAGELFF. CDR3 in DNA: TGTGCCGGCCGGGACAGGGCCGGGGAGCTGTTTTTT.

This chain connects TRBV4-3 to TRBJ2-3; tentative D call: TRBD2 (6 bases). V gave up 0 bases and J gave up 3 bases, with 19 bases separating them. Per the germline V gene, CDR1 is LGHNA and CDR2 is YSLEER. The CDR3 totals 18 residues. CDR3 DNA sequence: TGCGCCAGCAGCCAAGAGTCAGGCGGGGCGAGGAGGACAGATACGCAGTATTTT. Residues: CASSQESGGARRTDTQYF.